This T cell receptor (beta chain) appears in the sequencing data of a study of cytomegalovirus exposure and HLA in healthy donors. The donors formed part of the approximately 120-subject validation cohort, distinct from the roughly 700-subject first cohort. A word on this clone: Its specificity is not known.

V shed 1 base, J shed 3 bases, and the junction held 9 bases outside the gene matches. The germline V gene encodes CDR1 LNHDA and CDR2 SQIVND (reference sequence). The CDR3 spans 16 residues. General observations from the study: The dataset shows that most TCR sequences were rare, while some public TCRs occurred in many donors. Cytomegalovirus association was assigned to about 180 TCR beta chains.

Using immunoSEQ multiplex PCR, the repertoire was profiled, and TCRdb retains in-frame clones only, with some absent. Of roughly 120,000 clones listed, about 83% were seen once; the top ten hold roughly 5.3%. The chain carries TRBV19 and TRBJ2-7; 7 bases align to TRBD2. The source material was PBMCs. This TCR was recovered from a young man in good health and CMV-seronegative. CDR3 bases: TGTGCCAGTAGTATAGGGGAAACTAGCGAAGGCTACGAGCAGTACTTC. It yields the protein CASSIGETSEGYEQYF.